This is a list of T cell receptor beta chains from one sample in a study of blood T cells in healthy people across ages. TCRdb fed the 5' RACE reads into MiXCR, producing one record per CDR3 protein. The table includes about 930,000 distinct CDR3 sequences, about 28% detected once. This same sample was also taken into another study, of T cells of mothers and their children.

Sequencing used blood. Receptors originate from a woman between 35 and 50 years old in good health. The CDR3 runs from the conserved cysteine through the conserved F or W. Each record gives: D gene, J gene, V gene, clone size, CDR3 DNA, CDR3 protein. A D gene is named only where the DNA matches it firmly. Clone sizes are given selectively: once, few, many, or a class where the clone is expanded.

d_call: TRBD2
j_call: TRBJ2-1
v_call: TRBV20-1
clone_size: few
cdr3_nt: TGCAGTGCTAGTACTAGCGGGGGGGCACAGGAGCAGTTCTTC
cdr3_aa: CSASTSGGAQEQFF

d_call: TRBD2
j_call: TRBJ2-1
v_call: TRBV7-2
clone_size: few
cdr3_nt: TGTGCCAGCAGCTTAGCTGCGGGACTAGCTTTCCACAATGAGCAGTTCTTC
cdr3_aa: CASSLAAGLAFHNEQFF

d_call: NA
j_call: TRBJ2-6
v_call: TRBV28
clone_size: many
cdr3_nt: TGTGCCAGCAGCCGAAAGGACGCCCGAATAAGCTCTGGGGCCAACGTCCTGACTTTC
cdr3_aa: CASSRKDARISSGANVLTF

d_call: TRBD1
j_call: TRBJ1-1
v_call: TRBV7-2
clone_size: few
cdr3_nt: TGTGCCAGCAGCTCATATGACAGGGGCACTGAAGCTTTCTTT
cdr3_aa: CASSSYDRGTEAFF

d_call: NA
j_call: TRBJ1-6
v_call: TRBV14
clone_size: NA
cdr3_nt: TGTGCCAGCAGCCACTCAGGAAATAATTCACCCCTCCACTTT
cdr3_aa: CASSHSGNNSPLHF

d_call: NA
j_call: TRBJ2-1
v_call: TRBV20-1
clone_size: few
cdr3_nt: TGCAGTGCTAGAGCGACTAGTCAGTCGTACAATGAGCAGTTCTTC
cdr3_aa: CSARATSQSYNEQFF

d_call: TRBD1
j_call: TRBJ2-7
v_call: TRBV20-1
clone_size: NA
cdr3_nt: TGCAGTGCTAGAGATCCAGGACAGGGAATCTACGAGCAGTACTTC
cdr3_aa: CSARDPGQGIYEQYF

d_call: NA
j_call: TRBJ2-7
v_call: TRBV4-3
clone_size: few
cdr3_nt: TGCGCCAGCAGCCAAACGGGGACGGACGTTGGGTTCTACAATGAGCAGTACTTC
cdr3_aa: CASSQTGTDVGFYNEQYF

d_call: NA
j_call: TRBJ2-5
v_call: TRBV6-5
clone_size: NA
cdr3_nt: TGTGCCAGCACTTCTACTGGGCGCGAGACCCAGTACTTC
cdr3_aa: CASTSTGRETQYF

d_call: NA
j_call: TRBJ2-2
v_call: TRBV29-1
clone_size: NA
cdr3_nt: TGCAGCGTTGTATGGGCGAACACCGGGGAGCTGTTTTTT
cdr3_aa: CSVVWANTGELFF

d_call: NA
j_call: TRBJ2-3
v_call: TRBV11-2
clone_size: NA
cdr3_nt: TGTGCCAGCAGAAACCTCCGGTCGTTGGCGCAGTATTTT
cdr3_aa: CASRNLRSLAQYF

d_call: TRBD1
j_call: TRBJ2-5
v_call: TRBV6-2/TRBV6-3
clone_size: many
cdr3_nt: TGTGCCAGCAGTTACTCTCTCTCAAGACAGGGGCTCCACCAAGAGACCCAGTACTTC
cdr3_aa: CASSYSLSRQGLHQETQYF

d_call: NA
j_call: TRBJ1-1
v_call: TRBV7-2
clone_size: NA
cdr3_nt: TGTGCCAGCAGACAGGACGGACTGAACACTGAAGCTTTCTTT
cdr3_aa: CASRQDGLNTEAFF

d_call: NA
j_call: TRBJ2-5
v_call: TRBV4-1
clone_size: NA
cdr3_nt: TGCGCCAGCAGCCAAGAGTGGCTAGTCGTGGAGACCCAGTACTTC
cdr3_aa: CASSQEWLVVETQYF

d_call: NA
j_call: TRBJ2-3
v_call: TRBV4-3
clone_size: few
cdr3_nt: TGCGCCAGCAGTTTAGACAAGCCCACAGATACGCAGTATTTT
cdr3_aa: CASSLDKPTDTQYF

d_call: TRBD1
j_call: TRBJ1-1
v_call: TRBV28
clone_size: NA
cdr3_nt: TGTGCCAGCAGACCTGCCCAGGGGGGTCATGAAGCTTTCTTT
cdr3_aa: CASRPAQGGHEAFF

d_call: TRBD1
j_call: TRBJ2-3
v_call: TRBV3-1
clone_size: many
cdr3_nt: TGTGCCAGCAGGGGGACAGGGACCTTGCAAACAGATACGCAGTATTTT
cdr3_aa: CASRGTGTLQTDTQYF

d_call: TRBD1
j_call: TRBJ1-4
v_call: TRBV28
clone_size: NA
cdr3_nt: TGTGCCAGCAGCACGTCCGGACAGGGCGTTTCAGAAAAACTGTTTTTT
cdr3_aa: CASSTSGQGVSEKLFF

d_call: TRBD2
j_call: TRBJ2-1
v_call: TRBV18
clone_size: few
cdr3_nt: TGTGCCAGCTCACTTTCCTCGACTAGCGGGGGATCCTACAATGAGCAGTTCTTC
cdr3_aa: CASSLSSTSGGSYNEQFF

d_call: NA
j_call: TRBJ1-2
v_call: TRBV2
clone_size: many
cdr3_nt: TGTGCCAGCAGTGAAAGAGGGGTCGGCGGCTACACCTTC
cdr3_aa: CASSERGVGGYTF

d_call: TRBD1
j_call: TRBJ1-2
v_call: TRBV27
clone_size: many
cdr3_nt: TGTGCCAGCAGTCCATGGACAGGGGGCGCATCTGGGAATGGCTACACCTTC
cdr3_aa: CASSPWTGGASGNGYTF

d_call: TRBD1
j_call: TRBJ2-1
v_call: TRBV19
clone_size: NA
cdr3_nt: TGTGCCAGTACCATGGGACAGGGGGCCTACAATGAGCAGTTCTTC
cdr3_aa: CASTMGQGAYNEQFF

d_call: NA
j_call: TRBJ2-2
v_call: TRBV4-3
clone_size: few
cdr3_nt: TGCGCCAGCAGCCAAGATGGGAAGGGGAGAACCGGGGAGCTGTTTTTT
cdr3_aa: CASSQDGKGRTGELFF

d_call: NA
j_call: TRBJ2-1
v_call: TRBV29-1
clone_size: many
cdr3_nt: TGCAGCGTGGCGCTAGCTGTGGGTGAGCAGTTCTTC
cdr3_aa: CSVALAVGEQFF

d_call: TRBD2
j_call: TRBJ2-3
v_call: TRBV20-1
clone_size: NA
cdr3_nt: TGCAGTGCTAGGCCACTAGCGGGGGACCGCACAGATACGCAGTATTTT
cdr3_aa: CSARPLAGDRTDTQYF

d_call: NA
j_call: TRBJ1-6
v_call: TRBV7-3
clone_size: many
cdr3_nt: TGTGCCAGCAGTCCAGGGGCGCTTTCACCCCTCCACTTT
cdr3_aa: CASSPGALSPLHF

d_call: NA
j_call: TRBJ1-2
v_call: TRBV24-1
clone_size: few
cdr3_nt: TGTGCCACCAGTCCCGGCCCGCGGACAGTTAACTATGGCTACACCTTC
cdr3_aa: CATSPGPRTVNYGYTF

d_call: NA
j_call: TRBJ1-6
v_call: TRBV20-1
clone_size: NA
cdr3_nt: TGCAGTGCTAGAGATGGTGGGGTCTCCGTGGGTAATTCACCCCTCCACTTT
cdr3_aa: CSARDGGVSVGNSPLHF

d_call: NA
j_call: TRBJ2-5
v_call: TRBV20-1
clone_size: many
cdr3_nt: TGCAGTGCTAGTTTGGGGGGTTGGTCGGCCCAGTACTTC
cdr3_aa: CSASLGGWSAQYF

d_call: NA
j_call: TRBJ1-5
v_call: TRBV7-2
clone_size: NA
cdr3_nt: TGTGCCAGCAGCTTAGCGTCGGGTCGGCCCCAGCATTTT
cdr3_aa: CASSLASGRPQHF

d_call: NA
j_call: TRBJ1-5
v_call: TRBV7-2
clone_size: few
cdr3_nt: TGTGCCAGCAGCTTGGGGGCGCAGATGATGCGGCCCCAGCATTTT
cdr3_aa: CASSLGAQMMRPQHF

d_call: TRBD2
j_call: TRBJ2-1
v_call: TRBV7-2
clone_size: few
cdr3_nt: TGTGCCAGCAGCCTGGGACTAGCGGGGGGGCGTGAGCAGTTCTTC
cdr3_aa: CASSLGLAGGREQFF

d_call: NA
j_call: TRBJ2-1
v_call: TRBV5-1
clone_size: few
cdr3_nt: TGCGCCAGCAGCTTGGGACAGAGAAATAATGAGCAGTTCTTC
cdr3_aa: CASSLGQRNNEQFF

d_call: NA
j_call: TRBJ1-2
v_call: TRBV28
clone_size: NA
cdr3_nt: TGTGCCAGCAGCACACATACGGTGAATGGCTACACCTTC
cdr3_aa: CASSTHTVNGYTF

d_call: TRBD1
j_call: TRBJ2-7
v_call: TRBV5-1
clone_size: many
cdr3_nt: TGCGCCAGCAGCCGGGACAGGGGGCACTCCTACGAGCAGTACTTC
cdr3_aa: CASSRDRGHSYEQYF

d_call: TRBD1
j_call: TRBJ1-2
v_call: TRBV11-2
clone_size: once
cdr3_nt: TGTGCCGGCAATGCTCACAGGGGGCGCATCAACTATGGCTACACCTTC
cdr3_aa: CAGNAHRGRINYGYTF

d_call: NA
j_call: TRBJ2-7
v_call: TRBV14
clone_size: many
cdr3_nt: TGTGCCAGCAGCCAAGACCTATTGAGGAACGAGCAGTACTTC
cdr3_aa: CASSQDLLRNEQYF

d_call: NA
j_call: TRBJ2-3
v_call: TRBV5-1
clone_size: many
cdr3_nt: TGCGCCAGCAGCGTCGGGGGAGTCAGCACAGATACGCAGTATTTT
cdr3_aa: CASSVGGVSTDTQYF

d_call: NA
j_call: TRBJ1-2
v_call: TRBV12-3/TRBV12-4
clone_size: NA
cdr3_nt: TGTGCCAGCACCCCCGTGAACAAGGGAGCCTATGGCTACACCTTC
cdr3_aa: CASTPVNKGAYGYTF

d_call: TRBD1
j_call: TRBJ2-3
v_call: TRBV27
clone_size: NA
cdr3_nt: TGTGCCAGCAGTCCCTGGGACAGGCTCACAGATACGCAGTATTTT
cdr3_aa: CASSPWDRLTDTQYF

d_call: NA
j_call: TRBJ2-5
v_call: TRBV5-1
clone_size: many
cdr3_nt: TGCGCCAGCAGCTCCGACCCCGGAGAGACCCAGTACTTC
cdr3_aa: CASSSDPGETQYF

d_call: TRBD2
j_call: TRBJ2-3
v_call: TRBV5-5
clone_size: many
cdr3_nt: TGTGCCAGCAGCCCCGGGACTAGTAATAGGAATACGCAGTATTTT
cdr3_aa: CASSPGTSNRNTQYF

d_call: NA
j_call: TRBJ1-4
v_call: TRBV18
clone_size: NA
cdr3_nt: TGTGCCAGCTCACTACAGGGTAAAACTTCTAATGAAAAACTGTTTTTT
cdr3_aa: CASSLQGKTSNEKLFF

d_call: TRBD2
j_call: TRBJ2-3
v_call: TRBV5-5
clone_size: few
cdr3_nt: TGTGCCAGCAGCTTGGCCCTAGCGGGGGGTGCAGATACGCAGTATTTT
cdr3_aa: CASSLALAGGADTQYF

d_call: TRBD2
j_call: TRBJ2-7
v_call: TRBV27
clone_size: many
cdr3_nt: TGTGCCAGCAGGACCGCTAGCGGGGGGGCGTACGAGCAGTACTTC
cdr3_aa: CASRTASGGAYEQYF

d_call: NA
j_call: TRBJ2-5
v_call: TRBV7-2
clone_size: NA
cdr3_nt: TGTGCCAGCAGCTTAGACTGGGGAACCGAGACCCAGTACTTC
cdr3_aa: CASSLDWGTETQYF

d_call: TRBD2
j_call: TRBJ2-3
v_call: TRBV20-1
clone_size: NA
cdr3_nt: TGCAGTGCTAAAGAGAAGCGGGACGCAAAGCCTCCAGATACGCAGTATTTT
cdr3_aa: CSAKEKRDAKPPDTQYF

d_call: NA
j_call: TRBJ1-5
v_call: TRBV12-3/TRBV12-4
clone_size: once
cdr3_nt: TGTGCCAGCACAATAGGGGACCGCAATCAGCCCCAGCATTTT
cdr3_aa: CASTIGDRNQPQHF

d_call: NA
j_call: TRBJ2-1
v_call: TRBV18
clone_size: NA
cdr3_nt: TGTGCCAGCTCACGGGGGGATGTGCAGTTCTTC
cdr3_aa: CASSRGDVQFF

d_call: TRBD1
j_call: TRBJ2-7
v_call: TRBV5-1
clone_size: few
cdr3_nt: TGCGCCAGCAGCCTACAGGGGTCGTTCCTTTACGAGCAGTACTTC
cdr3_aa: CASSLQGSFLYEQYF

d_call: NA
j_call: TRBJ2-7
v_call: TRBV19
clone_size: NA
cdr3_nt: TGTGCCAGTAGTATCGGAGGGGTCGGCTACGAGCAGTACTTC
cdr3_aa: CASSIGGVGYEQYF

d_call: NA
j_call: TRBJ2-1
v_call: TRBV7-9
clone_size: NA
cdr3_nt: TGTGCCAGCAGCTTAGGTTATCAGGGGCCCTACTACAATGAGCAGTTCTTC
cdr3_aa: CASSLGYQGPYYNEQFF